This T cell receptor beta chain was documented in a study of T cells in Graves' hyperthyroidism and ophthalmopathy. Active moderate-to-severe ophthalmopathy, Clinical Activity Score at least 3, NOSPECS at least 4, under 3 months' duration. Diagnostic decisions used clinical symptoms, serum thyroxine and TRAb, thyroid ultrasound and orbital computed tomography. This clonotype appeared many times. Its antigen is not identified. From RNA transcripts, TCR beta CDR3 regions were amplified. A set of HTBI primers served as the primers for a first-round RT-PCR of the TCR CDR3. TCRdb reanalysed the multiplex PCR reads using MiXCR and keeps one entry per CDR3 protein. This repertoire shows 500,000 to 750,000 distinct CDR3 sequences, 14% found once; its top ten account for roughly 7%. Per germline, CDR1 MNHEY and CDR2 SVGEGT. The CDR3 has 14 residues. The V and J ends lost 2 bases and 4 bases, in that order; junction bases with no gene match: 2.

Findings and limits, study-wide: Most expanded thyroid clonotypes above 0.001 also appeared in blood.

The receptor was derived from a woman under 30 with Graves' ophthalmopathy. This rearrangement joins TRBV6-2 or TRBV6-3 to TRBJ1-5; TRBD1 matches at 7 bases. Source material: blood. CDR3 protein: CASSYAGGNQPQHF. The CDR3 coding sequence is TGTGCCAGCAGTTACGCAGGGGGAAATCAGCCCCAGCATTTT.